Shown below are 2 T cell receptor beta chains from a single sample sequenced in a study of shared clonotypes between healthy human individuals. Only CD45RO-negative cells positively selected for CCR7 counted as naive CD8 cells, so terminally differentiated effector memory CD45RA+ cells were excluded. Clones were read by immunoSEQ multiplex PCR, and TCRdb kept only the in-frame ones, dropping some. The repertoire holds 2 million or so clones, with approximately 94% as singletons. Sequenced: naive CD8+ T cells sorted from blood. These receptors all come from a man aged 18 to 29 in good health.

The genes are TRBV29-1 and TRBJ2-7, with 9 bases identical to TRBD1. This CDR3 contains 14 residues. V lost 4 bases to trimming and J lost 2 bases; unmatched junction nucleotides: 6. The V gene's germline CDR1 is SQVTM and CDR2 ANQGSEA. The CDR3 spells CSVAFGQGPYEQYF. Here the CDR3 DNA reads TGCAGCGTTGCATTCGGACAGGGGCCCTACGAGCAGTACTTC.

The DNA of the CDR3 is TGCGCCAGCAGCCAAGAACTGTGGGTAGGTCTAGCGGGAGTCGATACGCAGTATTTT. Translating it yields CASSQELWVGLAGVDTQYF. The chain couples TRBV4-3 to TRBJ2-3, with TRBD2 matching 10 bases. This CDR3 is 19 amino acids long. Germline V CDR1 and CDR2: LGHNA, YSLEER. After removal of 0 bases from V and 6 bases from J, the junction contained 15 bases not matched to a gene.